Following are 27 T cell receptor beta chains from one sample sequenced in a study of blood T cell repertoires in COVID-19. TCRdb keeps only in-frame clones here, not all; method: immunoSEQ multiplex PCR. The table has more than 200,000 clones, more than 85% seen once. Sequences were obtained from peripheral blood. The receptors were sampled from a woman in her fifties or sixties with COVID-19, enrolled during active disease.

This chain joins TRBV27 and TRBJ2-3, with 7 bases matching TRBD2. Germline-derived CDR1 and CDR2 are MNHEY and SMNVEV (reference sequence). The CDR3 covers 13 residues. The ends lost 7 bases at V and 6 bases at J; junction bases unmatched: 7. The CDR3 loop reads CASKTSPGDTQYF. CDR3 nucleotide sequence: TGTGCCAGCAAGACTAGCCCCGGGGATACGCAGTATTTT.

This sequence joins TRBV2 and TRBJ2-7, with D possibly being TRBD2 (7 bases). This CDR3 comprises 13 residues. Trimming removed 4 bases from V and 6 bases from J, with 13 bases in between. Germline CDR1 is SNHLY and CDR2 is FYNNEI. The CDR3 is CASSGGEGVEQYV. The CDR3 DNA sequence: TGTGCCAGCAGTGGAGGGGAGGGGGTCGAGCAGTACGTC.

V usage is TRBV29-1 and J usage is TRBJ2-1; no clear D gene. Germline values: CDR1 SQVTM, CDR2 ANQGSEA. The CDR3 sequence is 14 residues long. V gave up 6 bases and J gave up 5 bases, with 17 bases separating them. This CDR3 is CSVLEFELNNEQFF. DNA for the CDR3: TGCAGCGTCCTTGAATTCGAGTTAAACAATGAGCAGTTCTTC.

This sequence joins TRBV28 and TRBJ2-5, with a possible D match to TRBD2 (5 bases). V was cut by 7 bases and J by 3 bases, with 18 bases left in between. This CDR3 contains 15 residues. CDR1 is MDHEN and CDR2 is SYDVKM in the germline V gene. The CDR3 spells CASTVMGRGEETQYF. The CDR3 coding sequence is TGTGCCAGCACCGTAATGGGCCGGGGAGAAGAGACCCAGTACTTC.

Written as DNA, the CDR3 is TGTGCCAGCTCACTACAAGCGGGACTAGCCTATGAGCAGTTCTTC. Protein product: CASSLQAGLAYEQFF. V is TRBV18 and J is TRBJ2-1; TRBD2 agrees at 9 bases. After removal of 4 bases from V and 8 bases from J, the junction contained 9 bases not matched to a gene. There are 15 residues in the CDR3. Germline assignment: CDR1 KGHSH and CDR2 LQKENI.

As DNA, the CDR3 is TGTGCCAGCAGCGTAGGGAGGATCACCGGGGAGCTGTTTTTT. Translating it yields CASSVGRITGELFF. The genes are TRBV9 and TRBJ2-2; a weak D match, TRBD2 (5 bases). The CDR3 length is 14 residues. Germline V gene sequence: CDR1 SGDLS, CDR2 YYNGEE. The V gene lost 0 bases and the J gene lost 4 bases, with 7 bases spanning the gap.

This chain links TRBV11-2 with TRBJ1-1; possible D gene TRBD1, 6 bases. Germline V gives CDR1 SGHAT, CDR2 FQNNGV. The CDR3 is made up of 16 amino acids. Trimming shortened V by 3 bases and J by 1 base, and 15 bases separated the two germline ends. The CDR3 DNA reads as TGTGCCAGCAGCTTCTTCCGAATCAGGGGGAACACTGAAGCTTTCTTT. Encoded protein: CASSFFRIRGNTEAFF. Together with reference TRBV11-2 and TRBJ1-1, the CDR3 gives the full variable domain: EAGVAQSPRYKIIEKRQSVAFWCNPISGHATLYWYQQILGQGPKLLIQFQNNGVVDDSQLPKDRFSAERLKGVDSTLKIQPAKLEDSAVYLCASSFFRIRGNTEAFFGQGTRLTVV.

The chain links TRBV10-3 to TRBJ1-2, with D tentatively TRBD1 (6 bases). The CDR3 is made up of 16 amino acids. The V end was cut by 4 bases, the J end by 5 bases, with 20 bases between. Per germline, CDR1 ENHRY and CDR2 SYGVKD. CDR3 residues: CAISGEIGQGKYGYTF. The DNA for the CDR3 is TGTGCCATCAGTGGAGAAATAGGGCAGGGGAAGTATGGCTACACCTTC.

This chain joins TRBV7-6 and TRBJ2-1, with D possibly TRBD1 on 6 matching bases. From germline, CDR1 is SGHVS and CDR2 FNYEAQ. The CDR3 has 17 residues. V was pared by 7 bases and J by 5 bases, with 24 bases between. The CDR3 bases are TGTGCCAGCACCGCGTGGGGGCCCGGACCTCGTCACAATGAGCAGTTCTTC. This encodes CASTAWGPGPRHNEQFF.

The table lists this clone with a few counts. This chain connects TRBV12-5 to TRBJ1-1, with D hard to call. Germline loops: CDR1 LGHNT, CDR2 FRNRAP. The V end was cut by 9 bases, the J end by 8 bases, with 16 bases between. The CDR3 totals 12 residues. CDR3 sequence: CASRGIEEEAFF. For the CDR3, the DNA is TGTGCTAGCCGGGGAATCGAGGAAGAAGCTTTCTTT.

The rearrangement joins TRBV4-1 to TRBJ1-6; TRBD1 is a possible D gene (6 bases). V was pared by 1 base and J by 7 bases, with 11 bases between. The CDR3 contains 15 residues. Germline V lookup: CDR1 MGHRA, CDR2 YSYEKL. The CDR3 loop is CASSQVRGQNSPLHF. In DNA form, the CDR3 reads TGCGCCAGCAGCCAAGTTAGGGGACAAAATTCACCCCTCCACTTT.

The chain couples TRBV25-1 to TRBJ2-5, with 7 bases aligning to TRBD1. This CDR3 has 15 residues. V shed 7 bases and J 1 base; nucleotides not matched to a gene: 9. Germline CDR1 MGHDK, CDR2 SYGVNS. In DNA form, the CDR3 reads TGTGCCAGCACGGGCAGGGGGATGACCCAAGAGACCCAGTACTTC. Its protein product is CASTGRGMTQETQYF.

The chain combines TRBV6-2 or TRBV6-3 with TRBJ2-4; D is undetermined. The CDR3 has 14 residues. Germline V lookup: CDR1 MNHEY, CDR2 SVGEGT. V was cut by 4 bases and J by 6 bases, with 13 bases left in between. The DNA of the CDR3 is TGTGCCAGCAGTTTTCGGCGGCAGATAAACATTCAGTACTTC. This encodes CASSFRRQINIQYF.

This clone came up a few times. The chain couples TRBV3-1 (or the pseudogene TRBV3-2) to TRBJ1-5, with D maybe TRBD1 (5 bases). V dropped 1 base and J dropped 7 bases, with 14 bases sitting between them. Germline CDR1 reads LGHDT; CDR2 reads YNNKEL (reference sequence). This CDR3 spans 15 amino acids. DNA of the CDR3: TGTGCCAGCAGCCAAGCTGCTGACAGAAACCAGCCCCAGCATTTT. Residues: CASSQAADRNQPQHF.

This clone was seen more than once but under ten times. The chain joins TRBV28 to TRBJ2-7, with 11 positions matching TRBD2. The germline gives CDR1 MDHEN, CDR2 SYDVKM. J lost 4 bases, V lost 4 bases, and 9 bases had no gene match. CDR3 length: 16 amino acids. As DNA, the CDR3 is TGTGCCAGCAGTTCTCGACTAGCGGGGAAGATATACGAGCAGTACTTC. Amino acids: CASSSRLAGKIYEQYF.

V is TRBV4-3 and J is TRBJ2-7; possible D gene TRBD1, 6 bases. V was clipped by 1 base and J by 9 bases, with 13 bases between them. Per the germline V gene, CDR1 is LGHNA and CDR2 is YSLEER. The CDR3 length is 13 residues. CDR3 loop: CASSQAYGGGQYF. CDR3 bases: TGCGCCAGCAGCCAAGCTTATGGGGGCGGGCAGTACTTC.

CDR3 loop: CASSEASGFSLPLHF. The CDR3 DNA sequence: TGTGCCAGCAGTGAAGCTTCAGGTTTCAGCCTACCCCTCCACTTT. The gene calls are TRBV6-1 and TRBJ1-6, with unresolved D. Between the trimmed V and J ends, which lost 0 bases and 12 bases, there was a span of 15 bases. The CDR3 spans 15 residues. The germline V gene has CDR1 MNHNS and CDR2 SASEGT.

The chain links TRBV5-1 to TRBJ1-1; 7 nucleotides line up with TRBD1. Per germline, CDR1 SGHRS and CDR2 YFSETQ. V shed 5 bases and J 5 bases; nucleotides not matched to a gene: 6. This CDR3 has 13 residues. CDR3 sequence: CASSQQGRTEAFF. The CDR3 coding sequence is TGCGCCAGCAGTCAACAGGGGAGGACTGAAGCTTTCTTT.

V and J are TRBV6-2 or TRBV6-3 and TRBJ2-1; TRBD2 aligns across 10 bases. In germline, CDR1 is MNHEY, CDR2 SVGEGT. Losses at the gene ends were 0 bases for V and 5 bases for J; bases not matched to a gene: 13. This CDR3 is built from 19 residues. Here the CDR3 DNA reads TGTGCCAGCAGTTACTCGGCGACTAGCGGGCCCGTTTTGGACAATGAGCAGTTCTTC. Translating it yields CASSYSATSGPVLDNEQFF.

This clone was counted many times. This chain connects TRBV12-3 or TRBV12-4 to TRBJ1-3; 11 bases line up with TRBD1. J was trimmed by 8 bases and V by 6 bases; bases with no gene match: 3. The CDR3 extends over 13 amino acids. The CDR3 nucleotides are TGTGCCAGCAGCGGGACAGGGGGTTACACCATATATTTT. This codes for CASSGTGGYTIYF.

The V and J genes are TRBV5-1 and TRBJ2-3, with TRBD2 identical over 7 bases. The CDR3 contains 15 residues. V lost 0 bases, J lost 3 bases, and 4 bases stayed unmatched. Germline values: CDR1 SGHRS, CDR2 YFSETQ. CDR3 DNA: TGCGCCAGCAGCTTGGACCCACTAGCGACAGATACGCAGTATTTT. It yields the protein CASSLDPLATDTQYF.

The V gene is TRBV19, the J gene TRBJ2-2; D is unresolved. The germline V gene has CDR1 LNHDA and CDR2 SQIVND (reference sequence). V dropped 5 bases and J dropped 1 base, with 14 bases sitting between them. CDR3 length: 16 residues. The CDR3 DNA follows: TGTGCCAGTAGTCCTTATGACACCGTGAACACCGGGGAGCTGTTTTTT. Its protein is CASSPYDTVNTGELFF.

This chain joins TRBV5-4 and TRBJ1-2; D may be TRBD1 (5 bases). Germline CDR1 and CDR2: SGHNT and YYREEE (reference sequence). The CDR3 has 16 residues. Trimming took 6 bases from V and 1 from J, leaving 19 bases between them. The chain's CDR3 is CASKFRDWRVNYGYTF. The CDR3 nucleotides read TGTGCCAGCAAGTTTAGGGACTGGAGAGTTAACTATGGCTACACCTTC.

This chain uses TRBV13 with TRBJ1-3, with 8 bases that match TRBD1. Germline V CDR1 and CDR2: PRHDT, FYEKMQ (reference sequence). Trimming cost V 5 bases and J 7 bases; bases outside gene matches: 13. The CDR3 loop spans 16 amino acids. In DNA form, the CDR3 reads TGTGCCAGCAGCCTTCCCGGACAGGGAGGGGGGAACACCATATATTTT. It encodes CASSLPGQGGGNTIYF.

The CDR3 region is CASSPVGGIQPQHF. Here the CDR3 DNA reads TGTGCCAGCTCACCGGTCGGGGGAATTCAGCCCCAGCATTTT. The chain links TRBV18 to TRBJ1-5, with TRBD1 as a possible D gene (5 bases). The V gene's germline CDR1 is KGHSH and CDR2 LQKENI. V lost 3 bases and J lost 6, with 12 bases in between. The length of the CDR3 is 14 residues.

The CDR3 sequence is CASSLRQHTEAFF. For the CDR3, the DNA is TGTGCCAGCAGTTTGCGACAGCACACTGAAGCTTTCTTT. The genes are TRBV12-3 or TRBV12-4 and TRBJ1-1, with a tentative D call TRBD1 (5 bases). Trimming cost V 3 bases and J 3 bases, with 8 bases left between them. This CDR3 comprises 13 residues.

The chain carries TRBV5-1 and TRBJ2-5; D may be TRBD1 (5 bases). This CDR3 is built from 16 residues. V lost 0 bases and J 2 bases, leaving 14 bases between the germline ends. CDR1 is SGHRS, CDR2 YFSETQ, per germline. CDR3 in amino acids: CASSLGGKSVQETQYF. In DNA form, the CDR3 reads TGCGCCAGCAGCTTGGGGGGCAAGAGCGTTCAAGAGACCCAGTACTTC.